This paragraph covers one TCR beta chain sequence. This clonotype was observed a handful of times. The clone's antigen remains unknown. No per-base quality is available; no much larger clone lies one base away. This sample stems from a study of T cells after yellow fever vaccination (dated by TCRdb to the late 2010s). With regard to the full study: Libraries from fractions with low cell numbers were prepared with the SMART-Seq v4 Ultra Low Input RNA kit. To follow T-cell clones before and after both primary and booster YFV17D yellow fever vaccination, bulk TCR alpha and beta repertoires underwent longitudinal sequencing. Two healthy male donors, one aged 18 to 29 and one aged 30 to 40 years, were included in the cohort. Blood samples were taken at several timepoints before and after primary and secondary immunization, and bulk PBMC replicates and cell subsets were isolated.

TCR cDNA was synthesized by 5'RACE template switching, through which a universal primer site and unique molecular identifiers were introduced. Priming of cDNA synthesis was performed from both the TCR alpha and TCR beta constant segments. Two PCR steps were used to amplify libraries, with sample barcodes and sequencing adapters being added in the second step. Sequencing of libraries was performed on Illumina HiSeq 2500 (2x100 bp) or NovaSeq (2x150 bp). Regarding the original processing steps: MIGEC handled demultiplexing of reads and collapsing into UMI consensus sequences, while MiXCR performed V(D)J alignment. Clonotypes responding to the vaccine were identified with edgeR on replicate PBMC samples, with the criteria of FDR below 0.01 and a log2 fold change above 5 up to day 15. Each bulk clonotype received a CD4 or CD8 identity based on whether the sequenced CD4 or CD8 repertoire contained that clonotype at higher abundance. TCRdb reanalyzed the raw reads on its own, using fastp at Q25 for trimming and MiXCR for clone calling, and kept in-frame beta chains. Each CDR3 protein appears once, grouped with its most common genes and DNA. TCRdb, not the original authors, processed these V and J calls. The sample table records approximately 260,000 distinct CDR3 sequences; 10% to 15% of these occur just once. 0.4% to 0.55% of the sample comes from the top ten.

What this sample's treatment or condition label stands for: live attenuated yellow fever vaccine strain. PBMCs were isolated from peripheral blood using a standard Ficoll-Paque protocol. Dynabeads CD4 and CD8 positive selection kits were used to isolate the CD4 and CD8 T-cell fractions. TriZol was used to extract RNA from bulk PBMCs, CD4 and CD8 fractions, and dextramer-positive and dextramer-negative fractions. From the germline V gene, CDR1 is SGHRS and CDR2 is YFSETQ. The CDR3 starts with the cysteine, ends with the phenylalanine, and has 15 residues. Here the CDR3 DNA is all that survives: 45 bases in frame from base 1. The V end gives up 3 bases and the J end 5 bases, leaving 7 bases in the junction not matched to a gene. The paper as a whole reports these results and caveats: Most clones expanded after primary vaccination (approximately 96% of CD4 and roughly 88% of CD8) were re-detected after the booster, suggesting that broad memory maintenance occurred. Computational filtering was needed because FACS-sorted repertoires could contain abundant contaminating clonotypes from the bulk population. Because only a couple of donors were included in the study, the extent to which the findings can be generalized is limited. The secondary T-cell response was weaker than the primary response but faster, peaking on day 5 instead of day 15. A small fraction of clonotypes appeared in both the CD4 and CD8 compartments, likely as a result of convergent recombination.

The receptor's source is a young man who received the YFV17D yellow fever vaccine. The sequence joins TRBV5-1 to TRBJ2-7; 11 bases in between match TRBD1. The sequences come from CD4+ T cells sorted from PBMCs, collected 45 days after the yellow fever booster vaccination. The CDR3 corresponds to CASSWGRTGGDEQYF. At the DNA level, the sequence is TGCGCCAGCAGCTGGGGGAGGACAGGGGGCGACGAGCAGTACTTC.